This entry lists 27 T cell receptor beta chains sequenced from one sample in a study of regulatory T cells in long-lasting Graves disease. The time point is: persistent/refractory GD, antithyroid drugs over 5 years with positive TRAb. Preparation of the TCR library used RNA extracted from PBMCs. Building of the TCR beta libraries involved iRepertoire HTBI primers and Arm-PCR of CDR3 regions. TCRdb fed the multiplex PCR reads into MiXCR, producing one record per CDR3 protein. The data show about 290,000 distinct CDR3 sequences, 20% to 25% seen once. The sequencing here drew on peripheral blood mononuclear cells (PBMCs), taken when the disease was refractory, from a patient treated with antithyroid drugs. All receptors derive from a female donor with Graves disease.

The V and J genes are TRBV14 and TRBJ2-1, with a weak D call TRBD2 (5 bases). CDR1 and CDR2 (germline): SGHDN, FVKESK. The CDR3 is made up of 16 amino acids. V gave up 0 bases and J gave up 9 bases, with 18 bases separating them. The CDR3 here is CASSQEVFGRAREQFF. The CDR3 coding sequence is TGTGCCAGCAGCCAAGAGGTGTTTGGGAGAGCGCGTGAGCAGTTCTTC.

There are many counts of this clonotype. The chain employs TRBV28 and TRBJ2-7; 9 positions agree with TRBD2. CDR3 length equals 14 residues. CDR1 and CDR2 from the germline V gene are MDHEN and SYDVKM. The J segment lost 3 bases and the V segment lost 6 bases, leaving 6 bases of the junction unmatched. Here the CDR3 reads CASRISGGNYEQYF. CDR3 sequence (DNA): TGTGCCAGCAGAATTAGCGGGGGAAACTACGAGCAGTACTTC.

A few counts support this clonotype. This rearrangement joins TRBV6-2 or TRBV6-3 to TRBJ1-2; no firm D call. V was pared by 2 bases and J by 3 bases, with 10 bases between. The CDR3 has 14 amino acids. Per germline, CDR1 MNHEY and CDR2 SVGEGT. CDR3 region: CASSYEIPDYGYTF. In DNA form, the CDR3 reads TGTGCCAGCAGTTACGAGATCCCGGACTATGGCTACACCTTC.

CDR3 in amino acids: CASSEAPYREVSSYEQYF. As DNA, the CDR3 is TGTGCCAGCAGTGAAGCCCCCTACCGGGAGGTGAGCTCCTACGAGCAGTACTTC. This rearrangement joins TRBV6-1 to TRBJ2-7; 7 bases align to TRBD2. The V and J ends lost 0 bases and 0 bases, in that order; junction bases with no gene match: 11. CDR1 is MNHNS and CDR2 is SASEGT in the germline V gene. The CDR3 sequence is 18 residues long.

J is TRBJ1-1 and V is TRBV3-1; no reliable D call. The CDR3 consists of 16 residues. The germline CDR1 and CDR2 sequences are LGHDT and YNNKEL (reference sequence). With 1 base removed from V and 1 base from J, the gap between germline ends came to 13 bases. In nucleotides, the CDR3 is TGTGCCAGCAGCCAAGTATTGTCCACCCAGAACACTGAAGCTTTCTTT. This codes for CASSQVLSTQNTEAFF.

The sample holds many counts of this clonotype. This chain links TRBV3-1 with TRBJ2-5; 8 bases map to TRBD2. The V gene's germline CDR1 is LGHDT and CDR2 YNNKEL (reference sequence). The ends lost 0 bases at V and 5 bases at J; junction bases unmatched: 11. The CDR3 runs to 17 residues. The CDR3: CASSQDRYTGGPETQYF. In DNA, the CDR3 is TGTGCCAGCAGCCAAGATCGTTATACGGGAGGGCCGGAGACCCAGTACTTC.

This rearrangement joins TRBV4-2 to TRBJ1-1, with D possibly being TRBD1 (5 bases). Germline loops: CDR1 LGHNA, CDR2 YNFKEQ. V lost 1 base and J 4 bases, leaving 16 bases between the germline ends. This CDR3 has 16 residues. The CDR3 sequence: CASSQGSGGLGTEAFF. Here the CDR3 DNA reads TGTGCCAGCAGCCAAGGATCTGGGGGTTTAGGCACTGAAGCTTTCTTT.

A word on this clonotype: This sequence may be a read error, since a much larger clone differs from it by one base. The V gene is TRBV2, the J gene TRBJ2-7, with TRBD1 matching 7 bases. Germline V gene lookup returns CDR1 SNHLY and CDR2 FYNNEI. V gave up 6 bases and J gave up 3 bases; unmatched junction bases: 11. The CDR3 contains 15 residues. As DNA, the CDR3 is TGTGCCAGCAGCCAAGAGACAGGGTCCAGCTACGAGCAGTACTTC. It encodes CASSQETGSSYEQYF. Using reference TRBV2 and TRBJ2-7 for the parts outside the CDR3, the full variable domain is EPEVTQTPSHQVTQMGQEVILRCVPISNHLYFYWYRQILGQKVEFLVSFYNNEISEKSEIFDDQFSVERPDGSNFTLKIRSTKLEDSAMYFCASSQETGSSYEQYFGPGTRLTVT.

This sequence joins TRBV6-5 and TRBJ1-6; TRBD1 aligns across 8 bases. Germline values: CDR1 MNHEY, CDR2 SVGAGI. Unmatched junction bases numbered 6, after V lost 1 base and J lost 7 bases. The CDR3 consists of 16 residues. The CDR3 coding sequence is TGTGCCAGCAGTTACTGGACAGGGCTCGGGAATTCACCCCTCCACTTT. Translated, it gives CASSYWTGLGNSPLHF.

The chain couples TRBV6-2 or TRBV6-3 to TRBJ2-5; 13 nucleotides match TRBD2. TRBJ2-4 explains the end of the DNA better; the J call may be wrong. CDR3 size: 16 residues. The germline gives CDR1 MNHEY, CDR2 SVGEGT. In DNA form, the CDR3 reads TGTGCCAGCAGCCGGGGACTAGCGGGATCTTTCAACATTCAGTACTTC. Protein: CASSRGLAGSFNIQYF.

The CDR3 here is CASSLKARQSIPGELFF. The CDR3 DNA sequence: TGTGCCAGCAGCTTAAAAGCGAGGCAGAGCATCCCCGGGGAGCTGTTTTTT. J is TRBJ2-2 and V is TRBV7-9; D gene ambiguous. The ends were cut back, 2 bases at V and 6 bases at J, with 19 bases in the middle. Germline V gene sequence: CDR1 SEHNR, CDR2 FQNEAQ (reference sequence). The CDR3 is 17 residues long.

This clonotype was counted only a few times. V usage is TRBV20-1 and J usage is TRBJ2-1, with 9 positions matching TRBD1. The trim removed 3 bases at V and 6 bases at J, leaving 3 bases unmatched. This CDR3 has 13 residues. CDR1 DFQATT and CDR2 SNEGSKA come from the germline V gene (reference sequence). The CDR3 loop reads CSARDRGGNEQFF. DNA of the CDR3: TGCAGTGCTAGGGACAGGGGCGGCAATGAGCAGTTCTTC.

This clonotype was counted a few times. CDR3 protein: CSATSETQYF. CDR3 bases: TGCAGTGCTACAAGCGAGACCCAGTACTTC. The chain carries TRBV20-1 and TRBJ2-5; D remains unclear. The germline gives CDR1 DFQATT, CDR2 SNEGSKA (reference sequence). The CDR3 covers 10 residues. V lost 4 bases to trimming and J lost 5 bases, with 5 bases between them.

This clonotype was counted many times. The gene calls are TRBV28 and TRBJ1-1; D not certain. V lost 2 bases to trimming and J lost 8 bases, with 15 bases between them. The germline CDR1 and CDR2 sequences are MDHEN and SYDVKM. This CDR3 region has 14 residues. CDR3 bases: TGTGCCAGCAGTTTAGTCTCTAGGGTCCGAGAAGCTTTCTTT. Encoded protein: CASSLVSRVREAFF.

The sample holds a few counts of this clonotype. The chain recombines TRBV28 with TRBJ2-7; no reliable D call. Germline V CDR1 and CDR2: MDHEN, SYDVKM. V was clipped by 3 bases and J by 5 bases, with 14 bases between them. The CDR3 runs 14 residues. For the CDR3, the DNA is TGTGCCAGCAGTTTCCCCAAGTGGGGTGACGAGCAGTACTTC. This encodes CASSFPKWGDEQYF.

The chain recombines TRBV19 with TRBJ1-1; TRBD1 matches at 7 bases. Germline V gene sequence: CDR1 LNHDA, CDR2 SQIVND (reference sequence). V was clipped by 3 bases and J by 1 base; unmatched bases: 11. The CDR3 extends over 17 amino acids. CDR3 nucleotides: TGTGCCAGTAGTATTGATTTTGGGACAGTATCGAACACTGAAGCTTTCTTT. This sequence encodes CASSIDFGTVSNTEAFF.

This chain connects TRBV6-5 to TRBJ2-5; tentative D call: TRBD1 (5 bases). Germline V gene lookup returns CDR1 MNHEY and CDR2 SVGAGI. Trimming pared 4 bases from V and 5 bases from J, leaving 11 bases between. The CDR3 extends over 13 amino acids. The CDR3 coding sequence is TGTGCCAGCAGTTCATCAGGGATCGAGACCCAGTACTTC. Amino acids: CASSSSGIETQYF.

This clonotype showed up many times. The J gene is TRBJ1-2, the V gene TRBV6-1; TRBD1 is a possible D gene (5 bases). The germline V gene has CDR1 MNHNS and CDR2 SASEGT. This CDR3 has 14 amino acids. The germline V and J ends were trimmed by 6 bases and 7 bases, with 18 bases remaining between them. The CDR3 sequence is CASRNRGGFFGYTF. Written as DNA, the CDR3 is TGTGCCAGCAGGAACCGGGGGGGGTTCTTTGGCTACACCTTC.

This chain uses TRBV28 with TRBJ2-3, with TRBD2 matching over 11 bases. The CDR3 sequence is 15 residues long. In germline, CDR1 is MDHEN, CDR2 SYDVKM. The junction had 5 bases not matched to a gene; V was cut back by 6 bases and J by 3 bases. This CDR3 is CASRLAGVGTDTQYF. In DNA, the CDR3 is TGTGCCAGCAGACTAGCGGGAGTTGGGACAGATACGCAGTATTTT. The full variable domain, its missing parts supplied by reference TRBV28 and TRBJ2-3, is DVKVTQSSRYLVKRTGEKVFLECVQDMDHENMFWYRQDPGLGLRLIYFSYDVKMKEKGDIPEGYSVSREKKERFSLILESASTNQTSMYLCASRLAGVGTDTQYFGPGTRLTVL.

A word on this clonotype: One base away lies a much larger clone, so this may be a sequencing read error. As the CDR3 is not closed by the conserved phenylalanine or tryptophan, this likely results from a read error. This chain links TRBV28 with TRBJ2-5; D may match TRBD1 or TRBD2 (5 bases each). The CDR3 is 14 residues long. V was clipped by 3 bases and J by 4 bases, with 12 bases between them. Per the germline V gene, CDR1 is MDHEN and CDR2 is SYDVKM. CDR3 in DNA: TGTGCCAGCAGTTTTATGGGGGTCGGAGAGACCCAGTACTCC. Translation gives CASSFMGVGETQYS.

This chain joins TRBV5-1 and TRBJ1-4; TRBD1 agrees at 7 bases. Germline CDR1 reads SGHRS; CDR2 reads YFSETQ. CDR3 length: 14 residues. V lost 4 bases, J lost 7 bases, and 7 bases stayed unmatched. CDR3: CASSIGDRVEKLFF. CDR3 sequence (DNA): TGCGCCAGCAGCATCGGAGACAGGGTTGAAAAACTGTTTTTT.

This clonotype was picked up many times. Relative to the germline gene, one junction end is altered; a read error may explain this. V is TRBV6-2 or TRBV6-3 and J is TRBJ2-5, with TRBD1 matching over 7 bases. The germline V gene encodes CDR1 MNHEY and CDR2 SVGEGT. This CDR3 is built from 15 residues. The CDR3: CASTNSPDRDRFCDF. The CDR3 DNA sequence: TGTGCCAGCACCAACTCCCCAGACAGGGACCGTTTCTGCGACTTC.

This clonotype came up many times. V gene TRBV28 combines with J gene TRBJ1-1; D unresolved. The germline gives CDR1 MDHEN, CDR2 SYDVKM. Trimming removed 7 bases at V and 7 bases at J, with 10 bases between. This CDR3 has 11 residues. CDR3 loop: CASIGSGEAFF. The CDR3 nucleotides are TGTGCCAGCATAGGAAGTGGTGAAGCTTTCTTT.

This clonotype was found a few times. The chain recombines TRBV7-9 with TRBJ2-4; unclear D gene. The CDR3 consists of 15 residues. In germline, CDR1 is SEHNR, CDR2 FQNEAQ (reference sequence). The germline V and J ends were trimmed by 5 bases and 8 bases, with 19 bases remaining between them. CDR3 residues: CASSREEEEVDIQYF. CDR3 sequence (DNA): TGTGCCAGCAGCAGGGAAGAGGAAGAAGTTGACATTCAGTACTTC.

This clonotype has at least ten counts. The J gene is TRBJ1-1, the V gene TRBV10-3, with 8 bases lining up with TRBD1. The germline V gene has CDR1 ENHRY and CDR2 SYGVKD. The CDR3 is made up of 17 amino acids. V lost 10 bases and J lost 0; bases outside the gene matches: 16. CDR3 loop: CATKMTRTGWMNTEAFF. The CDR3 DNA reads as TGTGCCACCAAGATGACACGGACAGGGTGGATGAACACTGAAGCTTTCTTT.

This clonotype was detected a few times. The chain uses TRBV13 and TRBJ2-3; a weak D match, TRBD1 (5 bases). From germline, CDR1 is PRHDT and CDR2 FYEKMQ (reference sequence). The CDR3 is 14 residues long. The V end was cut by 2 bases, the J end by 1 base, with 7 bases between. CDR3 DNA: TGTGCCAGCAGCTTACTGACAGGCACAGATACGCAGTATTTT. It is translated as CASSLLTGTDTQYF.

This clonotype appeared a few times. The chain combines TRBV5-1 with TRBJ2-1; 11 bases match TRBD2. V gave up 4 bases and J gave up 6 bases; unmatched junction bases: 6. Germline V CDR1 and CDR2: SGHRS, YFSETQ. CDR3 length: 15 residues. The CDR3 sequence is CASSTSGTSGNEQFF. In DNA, the CDR3 is TGCGCCAGCAGCACCTCCGGGACTAGCGGCAATGAGCAGTTCTTC.